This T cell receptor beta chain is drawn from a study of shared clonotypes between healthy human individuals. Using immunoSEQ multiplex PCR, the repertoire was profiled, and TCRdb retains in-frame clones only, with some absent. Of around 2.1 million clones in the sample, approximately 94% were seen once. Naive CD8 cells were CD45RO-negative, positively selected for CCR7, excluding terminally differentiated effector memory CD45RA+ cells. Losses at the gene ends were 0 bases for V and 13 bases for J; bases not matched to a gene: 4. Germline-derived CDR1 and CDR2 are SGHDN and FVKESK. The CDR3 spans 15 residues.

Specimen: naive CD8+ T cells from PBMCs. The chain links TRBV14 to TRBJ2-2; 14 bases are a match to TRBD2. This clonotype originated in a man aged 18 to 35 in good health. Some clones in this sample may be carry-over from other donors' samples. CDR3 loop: CASSQDPGLAGGLFF. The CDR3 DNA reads TGTGCCAGCAGCCAAGACCCTGGACTAGCGGGAGGGCTGTTTTTT.